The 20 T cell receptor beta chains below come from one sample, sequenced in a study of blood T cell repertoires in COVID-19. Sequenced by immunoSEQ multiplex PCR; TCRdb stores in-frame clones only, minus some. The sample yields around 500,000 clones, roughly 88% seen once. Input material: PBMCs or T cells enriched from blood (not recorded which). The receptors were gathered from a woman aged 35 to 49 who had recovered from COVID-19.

For the CDR3, the DNA is TGTGCCAGCTCACCTCCCTCTACCAGACAGGGCCATGGCTACACCTTC. Encoded protein: CASSPPSTRQGHGYTF. J is TRBJ1-2 and V is TRBV18; TRBD1 matches at 7 bases. CDR1 and CDR2 (germline): KGHSH, LQKENI. This CDR3 is built from 16 residues. Germline trimming cut 3 bases from V and 6 bases from J; bases unmatched to any gene: 13.

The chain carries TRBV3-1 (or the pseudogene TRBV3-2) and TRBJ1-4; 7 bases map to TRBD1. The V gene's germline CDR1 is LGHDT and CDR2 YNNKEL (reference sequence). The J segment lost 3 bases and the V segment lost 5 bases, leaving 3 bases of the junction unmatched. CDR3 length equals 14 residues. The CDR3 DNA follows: TGTGCCAGCAGCGACACAGGGGCTAATGAAAAACTGTTTTTT. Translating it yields CASSDTGANEKLFF.

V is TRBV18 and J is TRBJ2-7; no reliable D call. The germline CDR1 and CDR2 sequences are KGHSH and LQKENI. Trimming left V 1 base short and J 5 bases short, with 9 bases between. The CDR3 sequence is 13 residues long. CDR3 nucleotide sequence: TGTGCCAGCTCACCACGGTCGGTCGACGAGCAGTACTTC. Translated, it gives CASSPRSVDEQYF.

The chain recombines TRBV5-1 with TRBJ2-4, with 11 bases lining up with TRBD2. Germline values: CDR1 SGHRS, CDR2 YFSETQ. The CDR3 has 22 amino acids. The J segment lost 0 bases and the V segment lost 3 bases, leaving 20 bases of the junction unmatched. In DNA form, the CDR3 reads TGCGCCAGCAGCTCCCCTTATGACCCTAGCGGGAGGCCTATTCTAGCCAAAAACATTCAGTACTTC. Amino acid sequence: CASSSPYDPSGRPILAKNIQYF.

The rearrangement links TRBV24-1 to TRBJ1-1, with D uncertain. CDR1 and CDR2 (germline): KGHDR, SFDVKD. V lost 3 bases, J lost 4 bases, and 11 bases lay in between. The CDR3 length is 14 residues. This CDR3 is CATSDPAGPTEAFF. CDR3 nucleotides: TGTGCCACCAGTGATCCGGCAGGCCCCACTGAAGCTTTCTTT.

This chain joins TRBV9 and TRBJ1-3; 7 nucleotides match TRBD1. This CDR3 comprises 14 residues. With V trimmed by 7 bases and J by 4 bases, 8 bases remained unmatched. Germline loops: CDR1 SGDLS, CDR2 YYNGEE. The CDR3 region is CASSLQGLGNTIYF. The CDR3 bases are TGTGCCAGCTCCTTACAGGGGTTGGGAAACACCATATATTTT.

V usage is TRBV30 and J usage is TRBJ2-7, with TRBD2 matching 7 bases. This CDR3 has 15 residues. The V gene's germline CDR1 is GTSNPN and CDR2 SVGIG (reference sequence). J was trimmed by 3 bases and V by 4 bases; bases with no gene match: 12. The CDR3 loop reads CAWTLPGRVLYEQYF. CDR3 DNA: TGTGCCTGGACTCTCCCAGGGAGGGTACTCTACGAGCAGTACTTC. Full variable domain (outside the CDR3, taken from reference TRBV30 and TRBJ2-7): SQTIHQWPATLVQPVGSPLSLECTVEGTSNPNLYWYRQAAGRGLQLLFYSVGIGQISSEVPQNLSASRPQDRQFILSSKKLLLSDSGFYLCAWTLPGRVLYEQYFGPGTRLTVT.

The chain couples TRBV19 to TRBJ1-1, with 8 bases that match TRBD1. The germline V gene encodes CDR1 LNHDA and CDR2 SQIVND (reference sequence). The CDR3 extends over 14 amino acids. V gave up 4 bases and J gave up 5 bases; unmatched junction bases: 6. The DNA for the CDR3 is TGTGCCAGTAGTACTCAGGGGGCCAAGACTGAAGCTTTCTTT. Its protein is CASSTQGAKTEAFF.

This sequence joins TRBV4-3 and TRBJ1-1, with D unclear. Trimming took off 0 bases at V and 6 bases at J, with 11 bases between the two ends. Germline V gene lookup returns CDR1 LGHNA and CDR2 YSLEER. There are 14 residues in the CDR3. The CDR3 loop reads CASSQDRSLAEAFF. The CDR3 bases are TGCGCCAGCAGCCAAGATAGGAGTCTAGCTGAAGCTTTCTTT.

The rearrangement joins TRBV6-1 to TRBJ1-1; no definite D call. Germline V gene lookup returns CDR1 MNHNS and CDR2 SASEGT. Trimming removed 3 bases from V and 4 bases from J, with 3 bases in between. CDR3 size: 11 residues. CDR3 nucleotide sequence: TGTGCCAGCAGTGAGCGCACTGAAGCTTTCTTT. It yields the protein CASSERTEAFF.

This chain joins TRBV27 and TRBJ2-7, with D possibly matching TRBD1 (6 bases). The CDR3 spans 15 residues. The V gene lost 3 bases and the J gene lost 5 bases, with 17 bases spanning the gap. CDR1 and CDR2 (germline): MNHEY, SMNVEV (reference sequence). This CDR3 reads CASSFRTGIRNEQYF. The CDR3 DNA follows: TGTGCCAGCAGTTTTCGAACAGGGATACGAAACGAGCAGTACTTC.

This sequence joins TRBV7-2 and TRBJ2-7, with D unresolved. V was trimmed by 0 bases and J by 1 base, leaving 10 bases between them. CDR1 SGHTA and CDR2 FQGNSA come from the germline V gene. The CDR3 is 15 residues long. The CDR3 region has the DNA TGTGCCAGCAGCTTAGCGTACGACATATCCTACGAGCAGTACTTC. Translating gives CASSLAYDISYEQYF.

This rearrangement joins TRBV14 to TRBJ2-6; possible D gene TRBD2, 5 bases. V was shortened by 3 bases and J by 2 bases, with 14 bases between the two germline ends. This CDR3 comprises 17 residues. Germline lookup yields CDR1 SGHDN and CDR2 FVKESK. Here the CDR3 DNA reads TGTGCCAGCAGCCAGGAGGCTTGGGTAGCTGGGGCCAACGTCCTGACTTTC. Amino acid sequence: CASSQEAWVAGANVLTF.

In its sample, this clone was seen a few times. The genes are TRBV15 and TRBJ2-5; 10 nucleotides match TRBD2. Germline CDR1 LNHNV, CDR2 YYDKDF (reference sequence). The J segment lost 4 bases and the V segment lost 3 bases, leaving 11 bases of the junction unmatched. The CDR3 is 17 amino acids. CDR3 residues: CATSSEASGGVGETQYF. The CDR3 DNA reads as TGTGCCACCAGCAGTGAGGCTAGCGGGGGAGTGGGAGAGACCCAGTACTTC.

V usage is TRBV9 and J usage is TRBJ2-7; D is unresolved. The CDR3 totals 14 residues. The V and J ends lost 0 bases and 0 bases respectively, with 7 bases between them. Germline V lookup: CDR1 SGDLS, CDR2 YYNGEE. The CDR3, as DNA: TGTGCCAGCAGCGTAGCACTGAGCTCCTACGAGCAGTACTTC. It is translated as CASSVALSSYEQYF. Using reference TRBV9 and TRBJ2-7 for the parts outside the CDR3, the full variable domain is DSGVTQTPKHLITATGQRVTLRCSPRSGDLSVYWYQQSLDQGLQFLIQYYNGEERAKGNILERFSAQQFPDLHSELNLSSLELGDSALYFCASSVALSSYEQYFGPGTRLTVT.

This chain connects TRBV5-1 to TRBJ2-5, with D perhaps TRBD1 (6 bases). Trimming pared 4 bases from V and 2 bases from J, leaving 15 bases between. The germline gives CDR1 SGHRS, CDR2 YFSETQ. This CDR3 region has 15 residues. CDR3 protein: CASSINPGQQETQYF. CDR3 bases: TGCGCCAGCAGCATAAACCCGGGACAACAAGAGACCCAGTACTTC.

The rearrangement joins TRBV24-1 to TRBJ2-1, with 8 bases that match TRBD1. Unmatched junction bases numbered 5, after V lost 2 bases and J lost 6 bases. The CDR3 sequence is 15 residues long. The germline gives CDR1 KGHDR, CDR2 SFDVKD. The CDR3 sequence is CATSDSRGLRNEQFF. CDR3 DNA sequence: TGTGCCACCAGTGATTCCAGGGGGCTGCGCAATGAGCAGTTCTTC.

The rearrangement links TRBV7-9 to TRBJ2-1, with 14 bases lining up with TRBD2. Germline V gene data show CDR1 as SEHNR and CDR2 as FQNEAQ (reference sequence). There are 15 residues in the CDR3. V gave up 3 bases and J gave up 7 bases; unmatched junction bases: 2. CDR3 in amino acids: CASSFGTSGSNEQFF. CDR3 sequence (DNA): TGTGCCAGCAGCTTTGGGACTAGCGGGAGTAATGAGCAGTTCTTC.

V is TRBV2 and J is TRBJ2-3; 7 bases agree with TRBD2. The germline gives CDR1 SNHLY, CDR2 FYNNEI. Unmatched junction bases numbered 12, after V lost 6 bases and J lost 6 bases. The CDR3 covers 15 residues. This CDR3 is CASRAKLGGLDTQYF. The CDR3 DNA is TGTGCCAGCAGAGCTAAACTGGGAGGGCTCGATACGCAGTATTTT.

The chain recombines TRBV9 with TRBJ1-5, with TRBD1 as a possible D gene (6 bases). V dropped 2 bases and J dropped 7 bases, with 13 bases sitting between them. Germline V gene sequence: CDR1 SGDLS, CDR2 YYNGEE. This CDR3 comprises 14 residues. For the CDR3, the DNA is TGTGCCAGCAGCGTCCAGCCAGGGGAACAGCCCCAGCATTTT. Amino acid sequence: CASSVQPGEQPQHF.